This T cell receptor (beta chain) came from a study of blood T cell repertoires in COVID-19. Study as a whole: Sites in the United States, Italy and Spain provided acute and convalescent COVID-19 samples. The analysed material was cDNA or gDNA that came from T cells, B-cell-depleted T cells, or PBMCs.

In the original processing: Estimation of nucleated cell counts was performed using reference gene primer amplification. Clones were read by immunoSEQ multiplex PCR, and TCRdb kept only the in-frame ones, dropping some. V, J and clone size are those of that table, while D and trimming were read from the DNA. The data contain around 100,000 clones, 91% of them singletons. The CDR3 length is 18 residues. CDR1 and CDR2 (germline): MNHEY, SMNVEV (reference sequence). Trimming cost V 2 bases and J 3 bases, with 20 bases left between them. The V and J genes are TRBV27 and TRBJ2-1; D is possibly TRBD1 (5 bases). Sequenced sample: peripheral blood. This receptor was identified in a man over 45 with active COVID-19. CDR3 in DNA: TGTGCCAGCAGTTTAGAGCCCCCAGGGAAGGGCAACTACAATGAGCAGTTCTTC. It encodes CASSLEPPGKGNYNEQFF.